The T cell receptor (beta chain) under discussion was sequenced for a study of memory CD4+ T cells and cytomegalovirus serostatus. About the study: Donors were healthy Belgian adults, several CMV seropositive and approximately 25 seronegative.

The CDR3 contains 12 residues. V was cut by 4 bases and J by 4 bases, with 7 bases left in between. The V gene's germline CDR1 is SEHNR and CDR2 FQNEAQ (reference sequence). Authors' methods: Out-of-frame sequences were removed, leaving 2,204,828 distinct TCRbeta sequences. Profiled with immunoSEQ multiplex PCR; TCRdb holds only in-frame clones, not every one. D and trimming come from the DNA, and the V and J calls and clone size come from that table. This repertoire shows around 57,000 clones, over 70% found once; its top ten account for 0.5% to 0.6%. Single viable CD3+CD4+CD8-CD45RO+ cells were sorted as the memory CD4+ T cells.

The TCR was taken from an adult in good health and CMV-seronegative. Some clones in this sample may be carry-over from other donors' samples. J is TRBJ1-1 and V is TRBV7-9; no clear D. Sequenced: memory CD4+ T cells from blood. The CDR3 loop reads CASSSWSTEAFF. In DNA, the CDR3 is TGTGCCAGCAGCTCCTGGTCCACTGAAGCTTTCTTT.